The present T cell receptor beta chain was sequenced within a study of Graves' ophthalmopathy and Graves' hyperthyroidism. Overall study findings and caveats: Most clonotypes expanded in thyroid above 0.001 frequency were present in blood too.

Comments on this clonotype: The antigen remains unidentified.

V lost 6 bases and J 7 bases, leaving 8 bases between the germline ends. The CDR3 has 11 amino acids. RNA transcripts served as template for amplifying TCR beta CDR3 sequences. An opening RT-PCR round employed HTBI primers and preceded a second-round multiplex PCR. A single record per CDR3 protein comes from TCRdb applying MiXCR to the multiplex PCR reads. This sample has more than 550,000 distinct CDR3 sequences, with about 38% found just once. This clonotype was obtained from an adult man with Graves' ophthalmopathy. V gene TRBV12-3 or TRBV12-4 combines with J gene TRBJ2-3; D gene uncertain. The source material was peripheral blood. This chain's CDR3 is CASRVTHTQYF. Here the CDR3 DNA reads TGTGCCAGCAGAGTCACCCATACGCAGTATTTT.